This passage covers 3 T cell receptor beta chains from one sample sequenced in a study of cytomegalovirus exposure and HLA in healthy donors. The protocol was immunoSEQ multiplex PCR, while the TCRdb copy is restricted to in-frame clones and leaves out a portion. This repertoire shows 250,000 to 300,000 clones, 90% found once; its top ten account for around 0.34%. The sequenced sample consisted of PBMCs. The receptor set was obtained from a young woman in good health and CMV-seronegative.

This sequence joins TRBV15 and TRBJ2-5; D might be TRBD1 (5 bases). Germline V lookup: CDR1 LNHNV, CDR2 YYDKDF (reference sequence). The CDR3 totals 15 residues. V shed 8 bases and J shed 0 bases, with 16 bases lying between them. CDR3 coding DNA: TGTGCCACCGACGAGCTCAGGGCAGACCAAGAGACCCAGTACTTC. It translates to CATDELRADQETQYF.

V usage is TRBV14 and J usage is TRBJ2-1, with a tentative D call TRBD1 (5 bases). CDR1 SGHDN and CDR2 FVKESK come from the germline V gene. There are 13 residues in the CDR3. Between the trimmed V and J ends, which lost 3 bases and 10 bases, there was a span of 13 bases. The CDR3, as DNA: TGTGCCAGCAGCCATGACAGTCCCGTGGAGCAGTTCTTC. It yields the protein CASSHDSPVEQFF.

The chain joins TRBV4-1 to TRBJ2-1; TRBD2 matches 14 bases. This CDR3 has 17 amino acids. Germline V gene data show CDR1 as MGHRA and CDR2 as YSYEKL. V shed 4 bases and J 9 bases; nucleotides not matched to a gene: 11. Written as DNA, the CDR3 is TGCGCCAGCAGCCGGGTCCAGACTAGCGGGGGGGCAGGTGAGCAGTTCTTC. The encoded protein is CASSRVQTSGGAGEQFF.